What follows is one T cell receptor (beta chain) and its context. What this receptor recognizes is not known. No much larger clone exists at a distance of one base, and base qualities are not known. This entry belongs to a study of memory CD4+ T cells and cytomegalovirus serostatus (dated by TCRdb to about 2019). Study-level background: A total of about 33 healthy Belgian adults, of whom 9 were CMV seropositive and about 25 were CMV seronegative, were included in the cohort. To replicate a published TCR-based CMV serostatus classifier, the researchers sequenced the CD4+ memory TCRbeta repertoires of a Belgian cohort whose cytomegalovirus serostatus was known. Paper-wide results and their limitations: Only CD4+CD45RO+ memory cells were sequenced, unlike the original study, which covered naive and memory CD4+ and CD8+ populations. For CMV serostatus prediction, a median bootstrapped AUC of about 0.94 was reached with the original framework, and a median bootstrapped AUC of about 0.89 was reached with a US-trained random forest. The original-framework classifier achieved a median bootstrapped AUC of 0.95 with a 95% CI of 0.76-1.00 on the Belgian cohort. The results were interpreted as suggesting that the CMV-associated TCR signature is mostly present in the CD4+ memory repertoire. Among the 150 to 200 previously reported CMV-associated TCRbeta sequences, about 71 showed up in the CD4+ memory repertoires, with each one found in between one and five individuals.

Including the terminal cysteine and phenylalanine, the CDR3 comprises 14 residues. CDR3 DNA only is kept here, 42 bases in frame from base 1. The trim is 4 bases for V and 4 bases for J, with a gap of 16 bases between the germline ends. Taken from the germline V gene (reference sequence), the CDR1 and CDR2 loops are GTSNPN and SVGIG. A FACSAria II was used to sort memory CD4+ T cells, defined as single viable CD3+CD4+CD8-CD45RO+ cells. To determine CMV serostatus, a Roche Elecsys assay was used that detects serum IgG against CMV pp150, pp28, p38 and p52. After the samples were thawed, total CD4+ T cells were enriched through positive selection using CD4 magnetic microbeads. Samples originated from another study that specifically interrogated the CD4+ T cell memory repertoire. Peripheral blood mononuclear cells were isolated and cryopreserved according to standard operating procedures, and serum was kept at -80 degrees C. CD3-PerCP (BW264/56), CD4-APC (RPA-T4), CD45RO-PE (UCHT1) and CD8-Pacific Orange (3B5) antibodies were used for staining, and non-viable cells were excluded with Sytox blue.

Genomic DNA was extracted from sorted cells with the Quick-DNA Microprep Kit. TCRbeta DNA was amplified with the immunoSEQ hsTCRbeta kit following the manufacturer's protocol. TCRbeta libraries were sequenced on an Illumina MiSeq instrument. The study's processing was this. Once out-of-frame sequences had been removed, 2,200,000 or so distinct TCRbeta sequences were left, which works out to an average of roughly 72,000 per individual. Each individual was scored by the count of 150 to 200 previously reported CMV-associated TCRbeta sequences and the total productive distinct TCRbeta count. A beta-binomial model was reimplemented in Python, and random forests from scikit-learn, run with default parameters, were trained on data from the US cohort. Classifier performance on the Belgian cohort was summarized as median AUC with percentile confidence intervals calculated over 10,000 bootstrap iterations. In its TCRdb copy, this immuneACCESS table keeps in-frame sequences only and misses some clones. Where compared with another copy, unresolved V genes explain less than half of these, and the others have no known cause. D and trimming were read from the DNA, whereas the V and J calls and clone size are those reported in that table. This sample is represented by 75,000 to 95,000 clones; less than 90% of them were singletons. The ten biggest clones cover roughly 0.8% of the sample.

The V and J segments used are TRBV30 and TRBJ1-2, and possibly TRBD1, on 6 matching bases. The source material was memory CD4+ T cells from blood. The TCR was taken from an adult in good health and CMV-seronegative. The CDR3 region reads CAWTHQGGGYGYTF. The DNA sequence reads TGTGCCTGGACCCACCAAGGGGGAGGCTATGGCTACACCTTC.